Sequencing of this T cell receptor beta chain was carried out in a study of blood T cell repertoires in COVID-19. Study-level background: Sites across the United States, Italy and Spain contributed samples from acute and convalescent COVID-19. Sample material is recorded as cDNA or gDNA derived from T cells, B-cell-depleted T cells, or PBMCs.

This clone occurred once. TCRdb keeps only in-frame clones here, not all; method: immunoSEQ multiplex PCR. The sample includes some 50,000 clones, about nine tenths of them seen just once. The CDR3 contains 19 residues. Germline V gene data show CDR1 as SNHLY and CDR2 as FYNNEI. The V and J ends lost 8 bases and 7 bases, in that order; junction bases with no gene match: 20. This sequence was found in a human donor in a cohort sampled during active COVID-19. The sequenced material came from peripheral blood. The V call is TRBV2, the J call TRBJ2-3, with TRBD2 matching over 14 bases. The DNA for the CDR3 is TGTGCCAGCGGAATTGGGACTAGCGGGGGTGCCTCCCCACGAAATACGCAGTATTTT. Its protein is CASGIGTSGGASPRNTQYF.